The clone carrying this T cell receptor beta chain was observed at least ten times. The antigen remains undetermined. The sample originates from a study of regulatory T cells in long-lasting Graves disease. Notes on the study in general: Accuracy might have suffered from few samples. Persistent-disease Graves' patients showed less TCR diversity than new cases. It was in persistent disease that TRBV28, TRBJ1-2 and TRBJ2-5 were favored.

The time point: persistent/refractory GD, antithyroid drugs over 5 years with positive TRAb. From RNA extracted from PBMCs, the TCR library was made. Sequencing libraries for TCR beta were prepared with iRepertoire HTBI primers and Arm-PCR of CDR3 regions. Per the original data handling: Taken together, the samples had roughly 56 TRBV and 15 or so TRBJ segments identified. TCRdb analysed the multiplex PCR reads with MiXCR anew, one entry per CDR3 protein. The V and J calls, along with clone size, are taken from TCRdb and not from the paper's own processing. The sample includes roughly 500,000 distinct CDR3 sequences, 20% to 25% of them seen just once. Trimming removed 5 bases from V and 6 bases from J, with 13 bases in between. This CDR3 is built from 13 residues. Germline CDR1 reads SGHAT; CDR2 reads FQDESV (reference sequence).

Sample: peripheral blood mononuclear cells (PBMCs), taken when the disease was refractory, from a patient treated with antithyroid drugs. This chain joins TRBV11-1 and TRBJ1-2, with D possibly matching TRBD1 (5 bases). This receptor was taken from a female donor with Graves disease. The CDR3 sequence is CASSPGRRDGYTF. The CDR3 DNA follows: TGTGCCAGCAGCCCGGGGCGCAGGGATGGCTACACCTTC. Supplemented by reference TRBV11-1 and TRBJ1-2, the full variable domain reads EAEVAQSPRYKITEKSQAVAFWCDPISGHATLYWYRQILGQGPELLVQFQDESVVDDSQLPKDRFSAERLKGVDSTLKIQPAELGDSAMYLCASSPGRRDGYTFGSGTRLTVV.